The T cell receptor beta chain described here comes from a study of response to subunit inactivated influenza vaccine. TCRdb passed the RT-PCR reads through MiXCR, listing each CDR3 protein once. The table shows 600,000 to 850,000 distinct CDR3 sequences, with less than 15% occurring only once. This clonotype has a handful of counts. Germline-derived CDR1 and CDR2 are LNHNV and YYDKDF (reference sequence). The CDR3 is 17 amino acids. Unmatched junction bases numbered 15, after V lost 6 bases and J lost 5 bases. The sequences come from PBMCs from blood, collected 14 days before vaccination. This rearrangement joins TRBV15 to TRBJ2-3, with 9 bases lining up with TRBD2. The sequence was obtained from a man aged 45-60 years who received an inactivated influenza vaccine. The CDR3 here is CATRSGGRALGGDTQYF. Here the CDR3 DNA reads TGTGCCACCAGAAGCGGCGGGAGGGCCCTCGGGGGAGATACGCAGTATTTT.